This T cell receptor (beta chain) was recovered during a study of cytomegalovirus exposure and HLA in healthy donors (dated 2017 in TCRdb). With regard to the full study: An earlier analysis of under 600 of the donors reported 250 to 300 Gb of sequence data and some 120 million unique TCR beta sequences from about 200 million T cells. A later analysis re-examined previously published TCR beta repertoires from over 500 donors and added high-resolution HLA genotyping to investigate patterns of TCR occurrence. An early release covering roughly 640 HLA-typed donors comprised approximately 300 gigabases of sequencing data and tens of millions of unique TCR sequences. The genetic ancestry cluster associated with self-reported Caucasian donors included over 80% of the roughly 400 genotyped donors. In an earlier analysis of roughly 580 of the donors, high-throughput TCR beta sequencing was used to judge whether each TCR beta V gene segment behaved as functional or pseudogenic. The study was designed to test whether signatures of past pathogen exposure could be identified by cataloging public T cell receptors. Alongside the repertoire data, information on donor age, sex, ethnicity and CMV serostatus was compiled. Among about 410 genotyped donors of the cohort, an average of roughly 230,000 unique TCR beta nucleotide sequences was sequenced per donor, of which approximately 18% were non-productive. Typing coverage differed by locus: A, B, C, DRB1 and DQB1 were typed in about 620-630 donors, DQA1 in approximately 520, DPA1 in around 610, and DPB1 in just under 490. The study profiled the T cell repertoires of about 640 subjects by immunosequencing and related them to cytomegalovirus serostatus. Four to six DR-DQ haplotypes were handled as single units for association and clustering because linkage in the cohort was strong. High-throughput TCR immunosequencing, statistical association of individual TCRs with disease status, and machine learning were combined to predict cytomegalovirus infection status. A separate validation cohort of some 130 different subjects was used in addition to the roughly 670-subject first cohort. Rather than drawing on any new phenotypic data, the later analysis identified candidate immune exposures from TCR beta sequences and the way those sequences occurred across donors. A later genetic analysis took genome-wide SNP genotypes for about three fifths of the 666 donors and used that subset as a discovery cohort. HLA typing covered class I and class II loci at four-digit resolution. All discovery cohort repertoires had been generated on a single sequencing platform.

The CDR3 goes from the cysteine to the phenylalanine over 12 residues. The only DNA kept is the CDR3, 36 bases in frame from the first base. CDR1 and CDR2 are read off the germline V gene (reference sequence) as GTSNPN and SVGIG. V was cut back by 4 bases and J by 7 bases, leaving a gap of 11 bases between them. The library came from the immunoSEQ multiplex PCR assay. For the multiplex PCR, a mixture combining 60 forward primers for TCR Vbeta segments and 13 reverse primers for TCR Jbeta segments was used. A multiplex PCR assay on genomic DNA amplified the CDR3 region of rearranged TCR beta genes. Amplified TCR beta libraries were sequenced as 87-base-pair reads on the Illumina HiSeq System. In the original analysis: Across the 500 to 750 repertoires, a later analysis counted 80 million or so unique TCR beta chains, some 11 million of which were shared by at least two donors. To remove PCR and sequencing errors, raw reads were error-corrected and collapsed into unique sequences using a nearest-neighbor algorithm that merged closely related sequences. Alignment of CDR3 sequences to IMGT reference sequences was used to assign V, D and J gene segments. Each retained sequence needed at least a six-nucleotide match to both a V gene segment and a J gene segment. A rearrangement was called productive if the CDR3 had no stop codons and remained in frame with V and J, and every other rearrangement was called non-productive. CDR3 was defined by IMGT convention, running from the second conserved V-encoded cysteine to the conserved J-encoded phenylalanine. The earlier analysis of some 580 of the donors excluded any sequence lacking an unambiguous match to a single V gene segment. An earlier analysis of 587 of the donors classified V segments as functional when productive rearrangements were above 56.7% and as segregating when the standard deviation between donors was above 5%. A statistical classification framework was built to diagnose cytomegalovirus status from the catalog of TCR beta chain sequences. In a later analysis, TCR nucleotide sequences were compared against IMGT/GENE-DB human TR gene sequences so that V and J genes could be assigned. A later analysis assigned CDR3 sequences and most-parsimonious VDJ recombination scenarios with the TCRdist pipeline. A later analysis defined each TCR beta chain by its CDR3 amino acid sequence plus V-gene family, and excluded reads lacking a unique V-gene family. In a later analysis, 450 to 600 highly shared, low-generation-probability nucleotide sequences were removed to address suspected cross-contamination and a sequencing artifact. In a later analysis, a clonal expansion index for each public chain was calculated from normalized within-repertoire ranks of inferred template counts. In a later analysis, generation probabilities were computed using a VDJ recombination model fitted to out-of-frame rearrangements, and the results were checked against IGoR. In a later analysis, TCR-TCR, TCR-HLA and TCR-CMV co-occurrence was scored with hypergeometric tests, and a repertoire-size bias correction was applied to TCR pairs. False discovery rates were estimated in a later analysis by permuting HLA or CMV assignments 20 times. A later analysis grouped co-occurring TCRs with DBSCAN, adding TCRdist sequence similarity when clustering within HLA-allele-positive subsets. Co-occurrence clustering excluded repertoires with fewer than 30,000 or more than 120,000 public chains, plus five with anomalous nucleotide sharing. TCRdb provides this immuneACCESS table in a form limited to in-frame rearrangements. Some clones are lacking; in checked studies, under half of them reflect an unresolved V gene, and why the rest are absent is not known. The V and J calls and clone size come from that table; D and trimming were worked out from the DNA. This sample gives about 140,000 clones in total; roughly 76% of them show up just once. The top ten clonotypes cover 1.2% of the sample.

The cohort comprised under 700 healthy bone marrow donors. All cohort members were sampled while nominally healthy, although unrecorded immune exposures were likely present. The donor was CMV seronegative and belonged to the group of 350 to 400 seronegative cohort members. Every donor gave a peripheral blood sample, and the peripheral blood mononuclear cells from that sample were used for TCR beta sequencing. Genomic DNA extraction from the blood cell samples was performed with the Qiagen DNeasy Blood Extraction Kit. This clone was counted once. Its antigen target is currently unknown. Qualities for individual bases were not recorded, and no much larger clone is one base off. The research as a whole found: A cluster of highly shared sequence variants was judged likely to be a technical artifact of the sequencing pipeline. When HLA alleles, especially DR and DQ, strongly co-occurred, TCR associations were difficult to assign to individual alleles. A further reported finding was that TCR beta sequences accurately predicted the HLA-A and HLA-B alleles for most subjects in the first cohort. Over 15 rarely observed V segments, including chromosome 9 orphons, were excluded from the earlier analysis of some 590 of the donors because counts were too low. A later analysis found that HLA-associated TCR beta chains were more clonally expanded and had lower generation probabilities than equally common non-associated chains. At a false discovery rate of 0.05, a later analysis linked 15,000 to 20,000 TCR beta sequences to specific HLA alleles. This cohort had only TCR beta chains sequenced, and the lack of alpha or paired-chain data limited which features could be detected. It was suggested by the authors that the approach could potentially be generalized to other disease states and immunological phenotypes. A later analysis found that TCR association rates varied across HLA loci, with DRB1 alleles showing the most associated TCRs and HLA-C alleles the fewest. Three of the identified cytomegalovirus-associated TCR beta chains were confirmed in vitro to be specific for cytomegalovirus antigens. HLA typing was unavailable for some donors at each locus, so association tests used only the typed subset. Linkage disequilibrium might explain the correlated functional status among segregating V segments, but an unknown experimental factor could not be ruled out. The 87-base-pair reads could not distinguish some IMGT-functional V segments, including TRBV6-2 and TRBV6-3, so those segments were excluded. An earlier analysis of approximately 500 of the donors showed that most TCR beta V segments appeared in productive rearrangements either about 87% or about 30% of the time, which broadly matched IMGT annotations. In the study, approximately 160 TCR beta chains were listed as associated with cytomegalovirus. In a later analysis, most CMV-associated TCR beta chains were found to appear HLA-restricted, with HLA associations seemingly driven largely by CMV exposure. V-gene and J-gene trimming of TCR beta chains was associated with a missense DCLRE1C variant in a later genetic analysis, and the association was replicated in an independent cohort. Compared with the roughly 600-donor mean, donors in an Asian-associated ancestry cluster had fewer N-insertions in productive TCRs, according to a later genetic analysis. The classifier was reported to diagnose cytomegalovirus status with high specificity and sensitivity in both the original and validation cohorts. CMV serostatus was the only immune exposure information available for the cohort. According to a later analysis, parvovirus B19, influenza, CMV and Epstein-Barr virus appeared linked to several top co-occurrence clusters. Sequencing depth was assumed to be roughly uniform across donors in the presence/absence analyses, though that assumption may not hold. While some public TCRs were present in many individuals, most TCR sequences turned up only very rarely across donors.

Recombination linked TRBV30 to TRBJ2-1; matching of 5 bases hints at TRBD1 as the D gene. This clonotype was obtained from a female donor in good health and CMV-seronegative. Sequenced: PBMCs. The nucleotide sequence is given as TGTGCCTGGACAAGGGGTTGGAATGAGCAGTTCTTC. This yields the protein CAWTRGWNEQFF.